What follows are 22 T cell receptor beta chains derived from one specimen sequenced in a study of T-cell reconstitution after alpha-beta-depleted transplantation in children. This sample's TCRbeta library carried unique molecular identifier barcodes. Each CDR3 protein is one row after TCRdb ran MiXCR on the PCR reads. Here the sample spans 500,000 to 650,000 distinct CDR3 sequences, roughly 13% being singletons. Sequenced material: PBMCs, mostly from graft donor cells, taken 360 days after TCRalphabeta/CD19-depleted stem cell transplant. All receptors derive from a male patient under 18 who had a stem cell transplant for acute myeloid leukemia, so the T cells may come from the graft donor.

The rearrangement joins TRBV30 to TRBJ2-5, with 7 positions matching TRBD1. The V gene end was trimmed by 0 bases and the J gene end by 1 base; junction bases not matched to a gene: 8. The V gene's germline CDR1 is GTSNPN and CDR2 SVGIG (reference sequence). The CDR3 has 16 residues. The CDR3 DNA is TGTGCCTGGAGTGTACATCTGGACAGGCGCCAAGAGACCCAGTACTTC. Its protein is CAWSVHLDRRQETQYF.

This clonotype has just a few counts. The chain carries TRBV20-1 and TRBJ2-1, with unresolved D. The CDR3 loop spans 15 amino acids. Germline assignment: CDR1 DFQATT and CDR2 SNEGSKA (reference sequence). With 3 bases removed from V and 6 bases from J, the gap between germline ends came to 18 bases. CDR3 in DNA: TGCAGTGCTAGGGTAGGGTCGGGTTTTGCCAATGAGCAGTTCTTC. This encodes CSARVGSGFANEQFF.

V and J are TRBV28 and TRBJ1-2; 7 bases align to TRBD1. Germline V CDR1 and CDR2: MDHEN, SYDVKM. CDR3 length equals 14 residues. J was trimmed by 3 bases and V by 5 bases; bases with no gene match: 6. The DNA for the CDR3 is TGTGCCAGCAGTGAGACAGGGTGGGACTATGGCTACACCTTC. Translation: CASSETGWDYGYTF.

This chain joins TRBV4-1 and TRBJ2-7, with D perhaps assigned TRBD1 or TRBD2 (6 bases each). Per the germline V gene, CDR1 is MGHRA and CDR2 is YSYEKL. The CDR3 spans 15 residues. With 1 base removed from V and 4 bases from J, the gap between germline ends came to 14 bases. CDR3 loop: CASSQGGRGPYEQYF. CDR3 sequence (DNA): TGCGCCAGCAGCCAAGGTGGTCGGGGGCCGTACGAGCAGTACTTC.

This clonotype was detected a few times. This chain links TRBV9 with TRBJ2-7; D might be TRBD2 (7 bases). Germline assignment: CDR1 SGDLS and CDR2 YYNGEE. Trimming took off 0 bases at V and 6 bases at J, with 19 bases between the two ends. The CDR3 covers 16 residues. The CDR3 DNA sequence: TGTGCCAGCAGCGTAGAGACAGGACTAGGACCCACCGAGCAGTACTTC. Protein product: CASSVETGLGPTEQYF.

This clonotype has just a few counts. The chain combines TRBV12-3 or TRBV12-4 with TRBJ1-5; 9 bases are a match to TRBD1. The V gene end was trimmed by 4 bases and the J gene end by 2 bases; junction bases not matched to a gene: 3. The CDR3 has 15 residues. In nucleotides, the CDR3 is TGTGCCAGCAGTTCCTGGACAGGGGGCAATCAGCCCCAGCATTTT. As protein: CASSSWTGGNQPQHF.

The CDR3 is CATSGALSYNEQFF. The CDR3 region has the DNA TGTGCCACCTCCGGGGCCTTGTCCTACAATGAGCAGTTCTTC. This chain connects TRBV24-1 to TRBJ2-1, with D possibly being TRBD1 or TRBD2 (5 bases each). Trimming took off 9 bases at V and 1 base at J, with 12 bases between the two ends. Germline lookup yields CDR1 KGHDR and CDR2 SFDVKD. The CDR3 spans 14 residues.

This chain joins TRBV2 and TRBJ2-3; TRBD2 agrees at 7 bases. Germline V gene sequence: CDR1 SNHLY, CDR2 FYNNEI. Trimming removed 0 bases from V and 2 bases from J; junction bases left unmatched: 8. This CDR3 has 17 residues. The CDR3 is CASSEAISGMSTDTQYF. CDR3 DNA: TGTGCCAGCAGTGAAGCGATCAGCGGGATGTCCACAGATACGCAGTATTTT.

A few counts support this clonotype. This chain joins TRBV7-8 and TRBJ2-7; D may be TRBD2 (6 bases). CDR1 is SGHVS, CDR2 FQNEAQ, per germline. The CDR3 is made up of 14 amino acids. The V end was cut by 1 base, the J end by 4 bases, with 11 bases between. The CDR3 here is CASSLVGGMYEQYF. CDR3 bases: TGTGCCAGCAGCTTAGTTGGGGGGATGTACGAGCAGTACTTC. Looking up the rest from reference TRBV7-8 and TRBJ2-7 gives the full variable domain: GAGVSQSPRYKVAKRGQDVALRCDPISGHVSLFWYQQALGQGPEFLTYFQNEAQLDKSGLPSDRFFAERPEGSVSTLKIQRTQQEDSAVYLCASSLVGGMYEQYFGPGTRLTVT.

The chain links TRBV20-1 to TRBJ1-5; D unclear. The CDR3 is 16 residues long. V was trimmed by 5 bases and J by 4 bases, leaving 21 bases between them. From germline, CDR1 is DFQATT and CDR2 SNEGSKA (reference sequence). CDR3 sequence reads: CSAEVPEGKNNQPQHF. CDR3 nucleotides: TGCAGTGCTGAGGTTCCAGAAGGGAAGAATAATCAGCCCCAGCATTTT.

This clonotype appeared a few times. The chain links TRBV4-2 to TRBJ2-5; D is undetermined. This CDR3 is built from 13 residues. CDR1 and CDR2 from the germline V gene are LGHNA and YNFKEQ. Trimming left V 4 bases short and J 7 bases short, with 13 bases between. CDR3 protein: CASSRRPRMTQYF. The DNA for the CDR3 is TGTGCCAGCAGCCGCCGACCCCGAATGACCCAGTACTTC.

A note on this clonotype: One junction end does not reproduce the germline sequence, and a read error may be involved. The chain links TRBV28 to TRBJ2-7; D perhaps matches TRBD1 (6 bases). CDR3 length equals 16 residues. Germline CDR1 and CDR2: MDHEN and SYDVKM. The CDR3 DNA reads as TGTGTCAGCAGTTCCCCCATCTGGACAGCCTCGGACGAGCAGTACTTC. This gives the protein CVSSSPIWTASDEQYF.

Only a few counts were recorded for this clonotype. The chain couples TRBV12-3 or TRBV12-4 to TRBJ2-3; 9 bases map to TRBD1. CDR3 length equals 17 residues. V trimming: 4 bases; J trimming: 4 bases; junction bases outside the gene matches: 12. For the CDR3, the DNA is TGTGCCAGCAGTTCCTCCGGGCGGGGGACAGGGTCAGATACGCAGTATTTT. Translation gives CASSSSGRGTGSDTQYF.

The rearrangement joins TRBV20-1 to TRBJ2-3; the D is unclear. The length of the CDR3 is 13 residues. Trimming took off 7 bases at V and 2 bases at J, with 13 bases between the two ends. CDR1 and CDR2 (germline): DFQATT, SNEGSKA (reference sequence). This CDR3 is CSVVVRVTDTQYF. DNA for the CDR3: TGCAGTGTCGTCGTTAGGGTCACAGATACGCAGTATTTT.

This chain links TRBV25-1 with TRBJ2-3, with unresolved D. V shed 1 base and J shed 4 bases, with 9 bases lying between them. The CDR3 runs to 14 residues. Germline loops: CDR1 MGHDK, CDR2 SYGVNS. CDR3 residues: CASSEFNSPDTQYF. CDR3 nucleotide sequence: TGTGCCAGCAGTGAATTTAATAGCCCAGATACGCAGTATTTT.

This clonotype was observed a handful of times. The chain is built from TRBV6-5 and TRBJ2-7; 10 nucleotides align to TRBD1. CDR1 is MNHEY, CDR2 SVGAGI, per germline. Germline trimming cut 2 bases from V and 7 bases from J; bases unmatched to any gene: 8. The CDR3 spans 15 residues. The CDR3: CASSYDGQGVYEQYF. CDR3 nucleotide sequence: TGTGCCAGCAGTTACGACGGACAGGGGGTGTATGAGCAGTACTTC.

This clonotype has more than one count but fewer than ten. This rearrangement joins TRBV6-5 to TRBJ2-1; D is possibly TRBD1 or TRBD2 (5 bases each). Germline CDR1 is MNHEY and CDR2 is SVGAGI. The length of the CDR3 is 17 residues. The V and J ends lost 2 bases and 8 bases respectively, with 22 bases between them. Here the CDR3 reads CASSYLTSGGVGHEQFF. In nucleotides, the CDR3 is TGTGCCAGCAGTTACCTAACTAGTGGGGGAGTTGGACATGAGCAGTTCTTC.

This clonotype was seen at least ten times. The V call is TRBV20-1, the J call TRBJ2-3, with D unresolved. Trimming took 6 bases from V and 1 from J, leaving 11 bases between them. The CDR3 contains 13 residues. From germline, CDR1 is DFQATT and CDR2 SNEGSKA (reference sequence). CDR3 nucleotide sequence: TGCAGTGCCACCCTGGGCCGCACAGATACGCAGTATTTT. Its protein product is CSATLGRTDTQYF.

Ten or more counts support this clonotype. J is TRBJ2-7 and V is TRBV6-2 or TRBV6-3, with a weak D call TRBD1 (5 bases). The CDR3 length is 15 residues. The V end lost 4 bases, the J end lost 2 bases, and 15 bases lay between the germline ends. From germline, CDR1 is MNHEY and CDR2 SVGEGT. The CDR3 region is CASSSPPGLPYEQYF. The CDR3 nucleotides are TGTGCCAGCAGTTCTCCTCCAGGGCTTCCCTACGAGCAGTACTTC.

The chain is built from TRBV3-1 and TRBJ2-5; TRBD2 might be the D (6 bases). V lost 0 bases to trimming and J lost 5 bases, with 16 bases between them. The CDR3 spans 16 residues. Germline CDR1 reads LGHDT; CDR2 reads YNNKEL (reference sequence). The CDR3 sequence: CASSQDLGLGGETQYF. DNA for the CDR3: TGTGCCAGCAGCCAAGATCTGGGACTCGGAGGGGAGACCCAGTACTTC.

There are many counts of this clonotype. This chain uses TRBV7-9 with TRBJ2-7; 9 nucleotides align to TRBD2. This CDR3 is built from 17 residues. With 1 base clipped from V and 3 bases from J, the junction kept 10 bases outside the gene matches. CDR1 and CDR2 (germline): SEHNR, FQNEAQ (reference sequence). CDR3 loop: CASSLERIWREGYEQYF. As DNA, the CDR3 is TGTGCCAGCAGCTTAGAAAGGATTTGGCGGGAGGGCTACGAGCAGTACTTC.

J is TRBJ2-2 and V is TRBV11-2; TRBD2 is a possible D gene (5 bases). The CDR3 totals 18 residues. Trimming took off 5 bases at V and 4 bases at J, with 23 bases between the two ends. Germline CDR1 SGHAT, CDR2 FQNNGV. Here the CDR3 DNA reads TGTGCCAGCAGCCCCAATTTCGTTGATAGCGTCGCCACCGGGGAGCTGTTTTTT. Residues: CASSPNFVDSVATGELFF. The full variable domain, with the rest looked up from reference TRBV11-2 and TRBJ2-2, is EAGVAQSPRYKIIEKRQSVAFWCNPISGHATLYWYQQILGQGPKLLIQFQNNGVVDDSQLPKDRFSAERLKGVDSTLKIQPAKLEDSAVYLCASSPNFVDSVATGELFFGEGSRLTVL.